The sequence of this T cell receptor (beta chain) was determined in a study of blood T cells in healthy people across ages. Germline CDR1 MNHNY, CDR2 SVGAGI (reference sequence). The ends were cut back, 4 bases at V and 13 bases at J, with 14 bases in the middle. The CDR3 covers 12 residues. The second PCR ran about 6 to 12 cycles with a sample-barcoded 5' primer and J-beta primers. All samples gave at least 2.5 million CDR3-containing paired-end reads. TCRdb recomputed calls from the 5' RACE reads with MiXCR, one row per CDR3 protein. Among about 1,400,000 distinct CDR3 sequences, about 43% were seen once, and the ten largest hold roughly 7.9%. A note on this clonotype: This may be a read error, as it is one base from a much larger clone.

This receptor was taken from a woman younger than 35 in good health. Sample: blood. J is TRBJ2-1 and V is TRBV6-6, with D unclear. CDR3 coding DNA: TGTGCCAGCAGTTTTGGGAAAGAGACCCAGTTCTTC. Amino acid sequence: CASSFGKETQFF.